This T cell receptor beta chain stems from a study of human T cells and chemical hapten exposure. Notes on the study in general: The number of TCRs above 1 in 1000 frequency did not change after DPC sensitization.

TCRdb re-analysed the 5' RACE reads in MiXCR, keeping a single row per CDR3 protein. The table shows approximately 81,000 distinct CDR3 sequences, with approximately 7.7% occurring only once. This clonotype has just a few counts. Its antigen is as yet unknown. There are 16 residues in the CDR3. The germline gives CDR1 ENHRY, CDR2 SYGVKD. Between the trimmed V and J ends, which lost 0 bases and 7 bases, there was a span of 18 bases. Unfractionated whole blood was the source of the extracted total RNA. The V gene is TRBV10-3, the J gene TRBJ1-1, with D unresolved. This receptor was taken from a male donor in good health. CDR3 DNA sequence: TGTGCCATCAGTGAGTCCGCTTTGGCGGGCGCCGGTGAAGCTTTCTTT. It yields the protein CAISESALAGAGEAFF.